One sample yielded the 25 T cell receptor beta chains listed below, sequenced in a study of beta chain features in type 1 diabetes. As every portion of the isolated RNA was reverse transcribed, the sequencing read expressed TCRB transcripts. Libraries were prepared by immunoSEQ multiplex PCR; TCRdb keeps only in-frame clonotypes and omits some of them. The sample lists about 210,000 clones, about a tenth occurring once. Sequenced material: central memory CD4+ T cells from blood. These receptors were taken from a man aged 18 to 30 in good health.

This chain connects TRBV15 to TRBJ1-2; D is possibly TRBD1 (6 bases). V lost 0 bases to trimming and J lost 2 bases, with 13 bases between them. Germline V gene sequence: CDR1 LNHNV, CDR2 YYDKDF (reference sequence). The CDR3 covers 16 residues. This CDR3 reads CATSRDSGAENYGYTF. The CDR3 DNA is TGTGCCACCAGCAGAGATTCAGGGGCGGAGAACTATGGCTACACCTTC. Drawing the rest from reference TRBV15 and TRBJ1-2, the complete variable domain is DAMVIQNPRYQVTQFGKPVTLSCSQTLNHNVMYWYQQKSSQAPKLLFHYYDKDFNNEADTPDNFQSRRPNTSFCFLDIRSPGLGDTAMYLCATSRDSGAENYGYTFGSGTRLTVV.

This clone has more than one count but fewer than ten. The same CDR3 arises from other DNA sequences in this sample as well. The chain couples TRBV5-1 to TRBJ2-5; D is perhaps TRBD2 (6 bases). The CDR3 spans 13 residues. Germline loops: CDR1 SGHRS, CDR2 YFSETQ. V was pared by 3 bases and J by 5 bases, with 11 bases between. DNA for the CDR3: TGCGCCAGCAGCTCTCAGGGAGGCGAGACCCAGTACTTC. It yields the protein CASSSQGGETQYF.

The rearrangement joins TRBV28 to TRBJ2-7, with D maybe TRBD1 (6 bases). The CDR3 is 14 amino acids. Trimming shortened V by 3 bases and J by 1 base, and 10 bases separated the two germline ends. Germline CDR1 reads MDHEN; CDR2 reads SYDVKM. This CDR3 reads CASSFVTGSYEQYF. The CDR3 nucleotides read TGTGCCAGCAGTTTTGTAACAGGGTCCTACGAGCAGTACTTC.

This clone was counted a few times. This chain joins TRBV5-5 and TRBJ1-4; D is ambiguous. This CDR3 contains 16 residues. In germline, CDR1 is SGHKS, CDR2 YYEKEE (reference sequence). Trimming pared 2 bases from V and 3 bases from J, leaving 14 bases between. CDR3 sequence reads: CASSFEGSRANEKLFF. The CDR3 DNA reads TGTGCCAGCAGCTTCGAGGGCTCCCGAGCTAATGAAAAACTGTTTTTT. The full variable domain, rest sourced from reference TRBV5-5 and TRBJ1-4, is DAGVTQSPTHLIKTRGQQVTLRCSPISGHKSVSWYQQVLGQGPQFIFQYYEKEERGRGNFPDRFSARQFPNYSSELNVNALLLGDSALYLCASSFEGSRANEKLFFGSGTQLSVL.

This clone was observed a handful of times. The gene calls are TRBV6-1 and TRBJ1-3; no firm D call. The CDR3 loop spans 15 amino acids. With 4 bases removed from V and 7 bases from J, the gap between germline ends came to 17 bases. The germline CDR1 and CDR2 sequences are MNHNS and SASEGT. The CDR3 loop is CASSGTYSLRNTIYF. CDR3 in DNA: TGTGCCAGCAGTGGGACGTACTCTCTGCGGAACACCATATATTTT.

The chain employs TRBV28 and TRBJ1-1; D possibly corresponds to TRBD1 (5 bases). There are 13 residues in the CDR3. Germline V gives CDR1 MDHEN, CDR2 SYDVKM. Trimming removed 11 bases from V and 0 bases from J, with 13 bases in between. CDR3 sequence: CALGEPMNTEAFF. The CDR3 nucleotides are TGTGCCTTGGGGGAGCCGATGAACACTGAAGCTTTCTTT.

This clone has just a few counts. The V and J genes are TRBV2 and TRBJ1-4; 7 bases map to TRBD1. Germline V gives CDR1 SNHLY, CDR2 FYNNEI. The CDR3 runs 14 residues. The V and J ends lost 6 bases and 4 bases, in that order; junction bases with no gene match: 5. This chain's CDR3 is CASSQTGFNEKLFF. CDR3 nucleotide sequence: TGTGCCAGCAGCCAGACAGGGTTTAATGAAAAACTGTTTTTT.

The rearrangement links TRBV6-1 to TRBJ1-2; TRBD1 is a possible D gene (5 bases). The CDR3 consists of 13 residues. CDR1 and CDR2 (germline): MNHNS, SASEGT. Trimming pared 4 bases from V and 3 bases from J, leaving 9 bases between. CDR3 coding DNA: TGTGCCAGCAGTGCGGACACTTACTATGGCTACACCTTC. This translates into CASSADTYYGYTF.

There are many counts of this clone. The chain is built from TRBV5-4 and TRBJ2-3; 11 bases align to TRBD1. J was trimmed by 2 bases and V by 8 bases; bases with no gene match: 10. The CDR3 covers 16 residues. Germline V lookup: CDR1 SGHNT, CDR2 YYREEE (reference sequence). The CDR3 coding sequence is TGTGCCAGTAGGCGGACAGGGGGCATAGACACAGATACGCAGTATTTT. Its protein product is CASRRTGGIDTDTQYF.

This chain uses TRBV29-1 with TRBJ2-1; TRBD2 matches 15 bases. Germline V CDR1 and CDR2: SQVTM, ANQGSEA. CDR3 length: 16 residues. The ends lost 7 bases at V and 1 base at J; junction bases unmatched: 5. CDR3 in amino acids: CSAGLAGGGSYNEQFF. DNA for the CDR3: TGCAGCGCAGGACTAGCGGGAGGGGGGTCCTACAATGAGCAGTTCTTC.

This chain joins TRBV5-6 and TRBJ2-1, with D uncertain. Germline V gene sequence: CDR1 SGHDT, CDR2 YYEEEE. The CDR3 runs 11 residues. The ends were cut back, 2 bases at V and 9 bases at J, with 6 bases in the middle. Here the CDR3 DNA reads TGTGCCAGCAGCTTAACTTCTGAGCAGTTCTTC. This codes for CASSLTSEQFF.

This clone occurred a few times. One end of the junction varies from germline; a read error may be responsible. CDR3 nucleotide sequence: TGTGCCATCAGTGAGTCACAGGAGACCCAGTACTTC. Its translation is CAISESQETQYF. V gene TRBV6-5 combines with J gene TRBJ2-5; D is unresolved. Per germline, CDR1 MNHEY and CDR2 SVGAGI. The CDR3 loop spans 12 amino acids.

The genes are TRBV30 and TRBJ2-1, with TRBD1 matching 8 bases. The CDR3 is 12 residues long. Per the germline V gene, CDR1 is GTSNPN and CDR2 is SVGIG (reference sequence). V was pared by 3 bases and J by 8 bases, with 3 bases of the junction left unmatched. The CDR3 nucleotides are TGTGCCTGGAGCGCGACAGGGGATGAGCAGTTCTTC. Translating it yields CAWSATGDEQFF.

This clone was counted ten times or more. V is TRBV10-3 and J is TRBJ2-7, with 11 bases lining up with TRBD2. Germline V gene sequence: CDR1 ENHRY, CDR2 SYGVKD. V trimming: 4 bases; J trimming: 3 bases; junction bases outside the gene matches: 2. CDR3 size: 14 residues. The CDR3 nucleotides are TGTGCCATCAGTGTAGGGACTAGCGGCTACGAGCAGTACTTC. This sequence encodes CAISVGTSGYEQYF.

There are a few counts of this clone. The gene calls are TRBV7-8 and TRBJ2-5, with TRBD1 as a possible D gene (6 bases). The germline gives CDR1 SGHVS, CDR2 FQNEAQ. V was shortened by 5 bases and J by 2 bases, with 12 bases between the two germline ends. The CDR3 length is 14 residues. Here the CDR3 reads CASSDGTKQETQYF. As DNA, the CDR3 is TGTGCCAGCAGCGACGGGACAAAACAAGAGACCCAGTACTTC.

This rearrangement joins TRBV5-1 to TRBJ2-5; 10 bases align to TRBD1. Looked up from germline, CDR1 is SGHRS and CDR2 is YFSETQ. The ends lost 7 bases at V and 5 bases at J; junction bases unmatched: 8. This CDR3 has 14 amino acids. CDR3 coding DNA: TGCGCCAGCGGCACGGGACAGGGGACGGAGACCCAGTACTTC. Its protein is CASGTGQGTETQYF.

This clone came up many times. The rearrangement links TRBV5-1 to TRBJ2-7; 11 nucleotides match TRBD1. Germline CDR1 and CDR2: SGHRS and YFSETQ. The V segment lost 4 bases and the J segment 1 base; nucleotides outside the gene matches: 4. This CDR3 spans 15 amino acids. The CDR3 region is CASSPRDRGSYEQYF. Here the CDR3 DNA reads TGCGCCAGCAGCCCCCGGGACAGGGGGTCCTACGAGCAGTACTTC.

The chain carries TRBV30 and TRBJ1-1; D unresolved. Germline V gene sequence: CDR1 GTSNPN, CDR2 SVGIG (reference sequence). Deletions cut 3 bases from V and 3 bases from J, with 11 bases between. The CDR3 has 13 amino acids. CDR3 DNA sequence: TGTGCCTGGAGGTCGCGAGGGTACACTGAAGCTTTCTTT. This translates into CAWRSRGYTEAFF.

This clone has ten or more counts. The chain has TRBV5-4 and TRBJ2-5; 7 bases are a match to TRBD2. The V and J ends lost 10 bases and 8 bases, in that order; junction bases with no gene match: 11. Germline assignment: CDR1 SGHNT and CDR2 YYREEE (reference sequence). This CDR3 is 12 amino acids long. The CDR3 spells CAFGEGMVTQYF. DNA for the CDR3: TGTGCCTTTGGGGAGGGTATGGTAACCCAGTACTTC. Full variable domain (missing parts from reference TRBV5-4 and TRBJ2-5): ETGVTQSPTHLIKTRGQQVTLRCSSQSGHNTVSWYQQALGQGPQFIFQYYREEENGRGNFPPRFSGLQFPNYSSELNVNALELDDSALYLCAFGEGMVTQYFGPGTRLLVL.

This clone was counted between two and nine times. V gene TRBV29-1 combines with J gene TRBJ1-1; TRBD1 might be the D (5 bases). Trimming took off 5 bases at V and 1 base at J, with 14 bases between the two ends. Germline V gives CDR1 SQVTM, CDR2 ANQGSEA. CDR3 length: 14 amino acids. CDR3 in amino acids: CSVHYRLRNTEAFF. In DNA form, the CDR3 reads TGCAGCGTTCATTACAGGCTACGGAACACTGAAGCTTTCTTT.

CDR3 sequence: CASSTYLGGETQYF. The CDR3 DNA reads TGTGCCAGCAGTACATATCTGGGTGGGGAGACCCAGTACTTC. The chain combines TRBV6-5 with TRBJ2-5; D remains ambiguous. This CDR3 region has 14 residues. V was clipped by 5 bases and J by 5 bases, with 15 bases between them. Germline V gives CDR1 MNHEY, CDR2 SVGAGI.

This clone occurred a few times. The CDR3 DNA sequence: TGCGCCAGCAGCCAAGAGGCTAGCGGGAGGGTCTATGGCTACGAGCAGTACTTC. Translating it yields CASSQEASGRVYGYEQYF. J is TRBJ2-7 and V is TRBV4-1; TRBD2 agrees at 12 bases. The germline gives CDR1 MGHRA, CDR2 YSYEKL. The CDR3 is 18 residues long. Trimming removed 0 bases from V and 3 bases from J; junction bases left unmatched: 9.

V and J are TRBV5-4 and TRBJ2-1; a weak D match, TRBD2 (5 bases). This CDR3 region has 15 residues. Germline CDR1 reads SGHNT; CDR2 reads YYREEE (reference sequence). The germline V and J ends were trimmed by 1 base and 1 base, with 9 bases remaining between them. The CDR3 reads CASSLSRGSYNEQFF. The DNA of the CDR3 is TGTGCCAGCAGCTTGAGTAGAGGGTCCTACAATGAGCAGTTCTTC.

Note on this clone: The same CDR3 is also encoded by other DNA sequences in this sample. Written as DNA, the CDR3 is TGTGCCAGCAGCTTAGCTAGAGAAGAGACCCAGTACTTC. Translated: CASSLAREETQYF. The gene calls are TRBV7-2 and TRBJ2-5, with D unclear. V was trimmed by 0 bases and J by 3 bases, leaving 5 bases between them. This CDR3 comprises 13 residues. Germline CDR1 is SGHTA and CDR2 is FQGNSA.

V usage is TRBV11-2 and J usage is TRBJ2-1, with 8 bases identical to TRBD1. The junction had 9 bases not matched to a gene; V was cut back by 5 bases and J by 3 bases. Germline V lookup: CDR1 SGHAT, CDR2 FQNNGV. This CDR3 region has 16 residues. CDR3 bases: TGTGCCAGCAGCACGTGGACAGGGTTGGGCTACAATGAGCAGTTCTTC. Translation: CASSTWTGLGYNEQFF. The whole variable domain, filled in from reference TRBV11-2 and TRBJ2-1, reads EAGVAQSPRYKIIEKRQSVAFWCNPISGHATLYWYQQILGQGPKLLIQFQNNGVVDDSQLPKDRFSAERLKGVDSTLKIQPAKLEDSAVYLCASSTWTGLGYNEQFFGPGTRLTVL.